Listed here is a single T cell receptor beta chain. This sample was taken from a study of PD-1 blockade in classical Hodgkin lymphoma. The CDR3 has 13 amino acids. Trimming removed 1 base from V and 10 bases from J, with 13 bases in between. Germline CDR1 reads SGHDN; CDR2 reads FVKESK. Data came from immunoSEQ multiplex PCR; TCRdb stores just in-frame clones and leaves some out. The sample has roughly 20,000 clones, 88% seen once. The time point denotes: cycle 4 day 1 (C4D1), after 5 to 7 weeks of nivolumab. Brentuximab vedotin exposure varied, and every patient relapsed after autologous stem cell transplantation. Thawed PBMCs supplied CD8+ T cells via magnetic negative selection.

The sequence was collected from a human donor with classical Hodgkin lymphoma. The chain combines TRBV14 with TRBJ1-1; no definite D call. The sample was CD8+ T cells from blood, taken before the fourth cycle of nivolumab. CDR3 in DNA: TGTGCCAGCAGCCAAGGAGGGCCCATAGGAGCTTTCTTT. As protein: CASSQGGPIGAFF.